The present entry profiles one T cell receptor beta chain with its context. This clonotype was counted a few times. Its antigen is still unknown. No per-base quality is available; no much larger clone lies one base away. Library construction relied on 5' RACE. The reads were generated on an Illumina HiSeq 2500. The second PCR ran for about 6 to 11 cycles and used a J-beta primer mix along with a sample-barcoded 5' primer. A unique molecular identifier was introduced onto each TCR beta cDNA molecule by a template-switch 5' adaptor carrying 12 random nucleotides. Each sample yielded at least 2.5 million CDR3-containing paired-end reads. All of the RNA was converted into first-strand cDNA using the Mint cDNA synthesis kit, with a TRBC-specific oligonucleotide serving as the primer. Following uracil-DNA glycosylase treatment, a first 18-cycle PCR with universal primers M1SS and BC2_uni_R was performed on all cDNA. On the authors' methods: Normalization of each sample was performed by random selection of 1 million high-quality reads, each carrying a distinct molecular identifier. Reads with shared molecular identifiers were discarded instead of being binned into consensus sequences. MiTCR, with a Q25 quality threshold and the strictest error-elimination algorithm, was used for CDR3 identification, clonotype clustering and error correction. A nonparametric unseen species model with Euler transformation was used to estimate lower-bound total TCR beta diversity. TCRdb cleaned the public reads at Q25 with fastp, built clones with MiXCR and kept in-frame beta chains. Identical CDR3 protein sequences are pooled into one entry, listed with their most common genes and DNA. TCRdb's processing, not the study's, gives the V and J calls here. The sample profile shows about a million distinct CDR3 sequences; around two fifths of them were found once. Around 13% of the sample goes to the ten largest clones.

The data were taken from a study of blood T cells in healthy people across ages (dated by TCRdb to the mid-2010s). About the investigation overall: Template switching captured roughly one uniquely barcoded TCR beta cDNA molecule per two T cells in model experiments. The donors were split into four age groups: young (average around 17 years), middle-aged (roughly 40), aged (about 56) and long-lived (over 80). For two donors (one aged 18 to 29 and one aged 80 or older), the study analyzed two additional independent replicas of 1 million unique cDNA reads from the same blood draw. The study measured age-related changes in TCR beta repertoire diversity using deep sequencing normalized with unique cDNA molecular identifiers. To avoid experimental bias, donors of different ages were randomly spread across the sequencing lanes. Beyond this particular receptor, the publication reports: Bulk unsorted PBMC profiling prevented conclusive comparison of naive and antigen-experienced compartments. Observed TCR beta diversity per million T cells fell roughly linearly with age, and a significant reduction was already apparent by age approximately 41. The percentage of naive T cells measured by flow cytometry correlated strongly with observed TCR beta diversity. Estimates of total diversity from one million sequenced T cells were regarded as lower bounds and underestimates. Because the CMV infection status of the donors was unknown, age-related changes in expanded clonotypes may potentially have been confounded. The long-lived group showed more naive CD4+ T cells, fewer expanded clones and increased TCR diversity than the aged group, suggesting age selection.

V is pruned by 2 bases and J by 7 bases, leaving 6 bases of the junction without a gene match. The CDR3 has 15 amino acids, counting the end cysteine and phenylalanine. Only the CDR3 region is kept as DNA, spanning 45 bases read in frame from base 1. CDR1 and CDR2, looked up from the germline V gene (reference sequence), are SEHNR and FQNEAQ. The approximately 41 donors, aged 6 to 90 years, were systemically healthy Caucasian individuals from Russia. Each donor gave about 10 milliliters of peripheral blood, drawn into EDTA-treated Vacutainer tubes. Ficoll-Paque density-gradient centrifugation was used to isolate PBMCs, with at least 6 million per sample. Trizol reagent was used to extract total RNA from the PBMCs, yielding at least 5.5 micrograms per sample. For every donor, flow cytometry on a PBMC aliquot measured the percentage of naive CD45RAhigh/CD27high T cells.

This sequence uses TRBV7-9 and TRBJ2-1, with 9 central nucleotides matching TRBD1. This TCR came from a man younger than 35 in good health. Sequencing was performed on blood. The bases are TGTGCCAGCAGCTTATGGGGACAGGGTACAAATGAGCAGTTCTTC. Translated, it reads CASSLWGQGTNEQFF.